This is a list of T cell receptor beta chains from one sample in a study of cytomegalovirus exposure and HLA in healthy donors. Clones were read by immunoSEQ multiplex PCR, and TCRdb kept only the in-frame ones, dropping some. The sample shows about 160,000 clones, around 78% of them seen only once. Sequencing was performed on PBMCs. These receptors were obtained from a middle-aged woman in good health and CMV-seronegative. CDR3s include the opening cysteine and the closing phenylalanine or tryptophan. Each record gives: CDR3 protein, CDR3 DNA, J gene, V gene, D gene, clone size, CDR3 length. The D gene is left open where the match is weak. A row's size may be missing; if present it is once, few, many or a size class.

CDR3: CASSQDFGQGFEQYF
DNA: TGTGCCAGCAGCCAAGATTTCGGACAGGGGTTCGAGCAGTACTTC
J: TRBJ2-7
V: TRBV4-2
D: TRBD1
size: few
length: 15

CDR3: CASSADRGQGTEAFF
DNA: TGTGCCAGCAGTGCGGACAGGGGGCAAGGTACTGAAGCTTTCTTT
J: TRBJ1-1
V: TRBV28
D: TRBD1
size: NA
length: 15

CDR3: CASSSALGGIRTEAFF
DNA: TGCGCCAGCAGCTCGGCGCTCGGGGGGATAAGGACTGAAGCTTTCTTT
J: TRBJ1-1
V: TRBV5-1
D: NA
size: NA
length: 16

CDR3: CASSLGVYTEAFF
DNA: TGTGCCAGCAGTTTAGGGGTGTACACTGAAGCTTTCTTT
J: TRBJ1-1
V: TRBV6-1
D: NA
size: few
length: 13

CDR3: CASSLFAGDQPQHF
DNA: TGTGCCAGCAGTTTATTCGCAGGGGATCAGCCCCAGCATTTT
J: TRBJ1-5
V: TRBV28
D: NA
size: NA
length: 14

CDR3: CASSPESSRGYTF
DNA: TGTGCCAGCAGCCCGGAGTCGTCTCGAGGCTACACCTTC
J: TRBJ1-2
V: TRBV6-1
D: NA
size: NA
length: 13

CDR3: CASSLDGTPTNEQFF
DNA: TGTGCCAGCAGCTTGGATGGGACACCGACCAATGAGCAGTTCTTC
J: TRBJ2-1
V: TRBV5-4
D: NA
size: NA
length: 15

CDR3: CASSQNYHSYNEQFF
DNA: TGTGCCAGCAGCCAAAACTACCACTCCTACAATGAGCAGTTCTTC
J: TRBJ2-1
V: TRBV7-9
D: NA
size: NA
length: 15

CDR3: CSVGDGNIPSYEQYF
DNA: TGCAGCGTCGGAGACGGGAACATACCCTCCTACGAGCAGTACTTC
J: TRBJ2-7
V: TRBV29-1
D: NA
size: NA
length: 15

CDR3: CASSPGTGIFNQPQHF
DNA: TGCGCCAGCAGCCCCGGGACAGGAATCTTCAATCAGCCCCAGCATTTT
J: TRBJ1-5
V: TRBV5-1
D: TRBD1
size: NA
length: 16

CDR3: CASSLSAHRDRSPYEQYF
DNA: TGCGCCAGCAGCTTGTCAGCTCACCGGGACAGGAGCCCCTACGAGCAGTACTTC
J: TRBJ2-7
V: TRBV5-1
D: TRBD1
size: NA
length: 18

CDR3: CASSSRTGSETQYF
DNA: TGTGCCAGCAGCTCTCGGACAGGGAGTGAGACCCAGTACTTC
J: TRBJ2-5
V: TRBV9
D: TRBD1
size: NA
length: 14

CDR3: CASSLDHGEVLYEQYF
DNA: TGTGCCAGCAGCTTAGACCACGGGGAGGTGCTCTACGAGCAGTACTTC
J: TRBJ2-7
V: TRBV7-9
D: NA
size: NA
length: 16

CDR3: CAWSPLGQGGGEQYF
DNA: TGTGCCTGGAGTCCACTGGGACAGGGGGGAGGCGAGCAGTACTTC
J: TRBJ2-7
V: TRBV30
D: TRBD1
size: once
length: 15

CDR3: CASSLRSNQPQHF
DNA: TGTGCCAGCAGTTTGCGCAGCAATCAGCCCCAGCATTTT
J: TRBJ1-5
V: TRBV27
D: NA
size: NA
length: 13

CDR3: CASSQVLDGIYGYTF
DNA: TGCGCCAGCAGTCAGGTGCTCGACGGGATCTATGGCTACACCTTC
J: TRBJ1-2
V: TRBV4-1
D: NA
size: once
length: 15

CDR3: CASIRDLAGSDTQYF
DNA: TGTGCCAGCATCCGAGATTTAGCGGGATCAGATACGCAGTATTTT
J: TRBJ2-3
V: TRBV7-8
D: TRBD2
size: few
length: 15

CDR3: CASSVQAGEKLFF
DNA: TGTGCCAGCAGTGTTCAGGCAGGGGAAAAACTGTTTTTT
J: TRBJ1-4
V: TRBV6-1
D: NA
size: NA
length: 13

CDR3: CASSFQATQETQYF
DNA: TGTGCCAGCAGCTTTCAGGCCACCCAAGAGACCCAGTACTTC
J: TRBJ2-5
V: TRBV7-2
D: NA
size: NA
length: 14

CDR3: CASSLGAGTNEKLFF
DNA: TGTGCCAGCAGCTTAGGAGCCGGAACTAATGAAAAACTGTTTTTT
J: TRBJ1-4
V: TRBV11-2
D: NA
size: NA
length: 15

CDR3: CASSLESKAGGYTF
DNA: TGTGCCAGCAGCTTAGAAAGCAAGGCGGGGGGCTACACCTTC
J: TRBJ1-2
V: TRBV5-4
D: NA
size: NA
length: 14

CDR3: CAWSHARDREDF
DNA: TGTGCCTGGAGCCACGCACGGGACAGAGAAGACTTC
J: TRBJ2-5
V: TRBV30
D: TRBD1
size: NA
length: 12

CDR3: CASTGTGPIEAFF
DNA: TGTGCCAGCACCGGTACAGGGCCCATTGAAGCTTTCTTT
J: TRBJ1-1
V: TRBV7-3
D: NA
size: NA
length: 13

CDR3: CASSSGLAGVQETQYF
DNA: TGTGCCAGCAGCTCAGGACTAGCGGGAGTTCAAGAGACCCAGTACTTC
J: TRBJ2-5
V: TRBV9
D: TRBD2
size: NA
length: 16

CDR3: CAWSVLRGSHEKLFF
DNA: TGTGCCTGGAGTGTACTAAGGGGATCCCATGAAAAACTGTTTTTT
J: TRBJ1-4
V: TRBV30
D: NA
size: once
length: 15

CDR3: CASSLGVGTSGSDTQYF
DNA: TGTGCCAGCAGCTTAGGTGTCGGGACTAGCGGCTCAGATACGCAGTATTTT
J: TRBJ2-3
V: TRBV11-3
D: TRBD2
size: NA
length: 17

CDR3: CASSSGWNEQFF
DNA: TGTGCCAGCAGTTCAGGGTGGAATGAGCAGTTCTTC
J: TRBJ2-1
V: TRBV27
D: NA
size: NA
length: 12

CDR3: CAWTLLADTQYF
DNA: TGTGCCTGGACCCTACTAGCAGATACGCAGTATTTT
J: TRBJ2-3
V: TRBV30
D: NA
size: NA
length: 12

CDR3: CASFWGRNVITEAFF
DNA: TGTGCCAGCTTTTGGGGCAGAAATGTGATCACTGAAGCTTTCTTT
J: TRBJ1-1
V: TRBV18
D: NA
size: NA
length: 15

CDR3: CASSPRTGNEKLFF
DNA: TGCGCCAGCAGCCCACGGACGGGGAATGAAAAACTGTTTTTT
J: TRBJ1-4
V: TRBV5-1
D: NA
size: few
length: 14

CDR3: CAILASLGDTQYF
DNA: TGTGCCATCTTAGCCTCTCTGGGAGATACGCAGTATTTT
J: TRBJ2-3
V: TRBV10-3
D: NA
size: NA
length: 13

CDR3: CASSRVSGIRYEQFF
DNA: TGTGCCAGCAGTCGCGTTAGCGGGATTAGATATGAGCAGTTCTTC
J: TRBJ2-1
V: TRBV27
D: TRBD2
size: NA
length: 15

CDR3: CASSLNLDQPQHF
DNA: TGTGCCAGCAGCTTAAACCTAGATCAGCCCCAGCATTTT
J: TRBJ1-5
V: TRBV7-6
D: NA
size: NA
length: 13

CDR3: CASISPGLGSEQYF
DNA: TGTGCCAGCATTTCACCCGGCTTGGGGAGCGAGCAGTACTTC
J: TRBJ2-7
V: TRBV27
D: NA
size: NA
length: 14

CDR3: CASIGDRGVSGELFF
DNA: TGTGCCAGCATCGGGGACAGGGGTGTTTCCGGGGAGCTGTTTTTT
J: TRBJ2-2
V: TRBV2
D: TRBD1
size: NA
length: 15

CDR3: CASLREAPYEQYF
DNA: TGTGCCTCTCTGCGGGAGGCCCCCTACGAGCAGTACTTC
J: TRBJ2-7
V: TRBV28
D: TRBD2
size: NA
length: 13

CDR3: CASTTSGRTGELFF
DNA: TGTGCCAGCACCACTAGCGGGAGAACCGGGGAGCTGTTTTTT
J: TRBJ2-2
V: TRBV2
D: TRBD2
size: NA
length: 14

CDR3: CASSEGRTGSYGYTF
DNA: TGTGCCAGCAGTGAGGGAAGGACAGGGAGCTATGGCTACACCTTC
J: TRBJ1-2
V: TRBV6-1
D: TRBD1
size: NA
length: 15

CDR3: CASSLAGLGVTEAFF
DNA: TGTGCCAGCAGCTTGGCGGGCCTCGGGGTCACTGAAGCTTTCTTT
J: TRBJ1-1
V: TRBV28
D: NA
size: NA
length: 15

CDR3: CASSPSGAGNHEQYF
DNA: TGTGCCAGCAGCCCTAGCGGCGCAGGGAATCACGAGCAGTACTTC
J: TRBJ2-7
V: TRBV7-9
D: TRBD2
size: NA
length: 15

CDR3: CANSLEGAANEKLFF
DNA: TGTGCCAACAGTTTAGAGGGGGCCGCTAATGAAAAACTGTTTTTT
J: TRBJ1-4
V: TRBV27
D: TRBD1
size: NA
length: 15

CDR3: CASSLGGGADYGYTF
DNA: TGTGCCAGCAGCTTGGGTGGGGGGGCCGACTATGGCTACACCTTC
J: TRBJ1-2
V: TRBV5-6
D: NA
size: NA
length: 15

CDR3: CASSAWAGGSNYGYTF
DNA: TGTGCCAGCAGCGCCTGGGCAGGGGGCAGTAACTATGGCTACACCTTC
J: TRBJ1-2
V: TRBV9
D: TRBD1
size: NA
length: 16

CDR3: CASSQTLNTEAFF
DNA: TGTGCCAGCAGTCAGACACTGAACACTGAAGCTTTCTTT
J: TRBJ1-1
V: TRBV6-5
D: NA
size: NA
length: 13

CDR3: CASSLVGQGASNEQFF
DNA: TGTGCCAGCAGTTTGGTAGGACAGGGGGCAAGTAATGAGCAGTTCTTC
J: TRBJ2-1
V: TRBV28
D: TRBD1
size: few
length: 16

CDR3: CASSRRGEQFF
DNA: TGTGCCAGCAGCCGCAGGGGGGAGCAGTTCTTC
J: TRBJ2-1
V: TRBV6-6
D: TRBD1
size: NA
length: 11

CDR3: CASRGLTGDYEQYF
DNA: TGTGCCAGCAGAGGACTGACAGGGGACTACGAGCAGTACTTC
J: TRBJ2-7
V: TRBV2
D: TRBD1
size: NA
length: 14

CDR3: CASSPYSGGQGQPQHF
DNA: TGTGCCAGCAGTCCCTACTCAGGGGGCCAAGGTCAGCCCCAGCATTTT
J: TRBJ1-5
V: TRBV27
D: TRBD1
size: NA
length: 16

CDR3: CAWSELGLAGPTDTQYF
DNA: TGTGCCTGGAGTGAACTCGGACTAGCGGGGCCCACAGATACGCAGTATTTT
J: TRBJ2-3
V: TRBV30
D: TRBD2
size: NA
length: 17

CDR3: CASSILGVHQETQYF
DNA: TGTGCCAGTAGTATTCTAGGGGTCCATCAAGAGACCCAGTACTTC
J: TRBJ2-5
V: TRBV19
D: NA
size: few
length: 15

CDR3: CASSFRGLAGYNEQFF
DNA: TGTGCCAGCAGCTTCCGGGGACTAGCGGGTTACAATGAGCAGTTCTTC
J: TRBJ2-1
V: TRBV11-3
D: TRBD2
size: NA
length: 16

CDR3: CASSGQAGDTIYF
DNA: TGTGCCAGCAGTGGACAGGCGGGGGACACCATATATTTT
J: TRBJ1-3
V: TRBV25-1
D: NA
size: NA
length: 13

CDR3: CASSGGDGLSYEQYF
DNA: TGTGCCAGCAGTGGGGGGGACGGCTTATCCTACGAGCAGTACTTC
J: TRBJ2-7
V: TRBV2
D: NA
size: NA
length: 15

CDR3: CASSQDRRVGDRVKWQETQYF
DNA: TGCGCCAGCAGCCAAGATCGACGGGTGGGTGACAGGGTGAAATGGCAAGAGACCCAGTACTTC
J: TRBJ2-5
V: TRBV4-1
D: TRBD1
size: NA
length: 21

CDR3: CASNGGIGQPQHF
DNA: TGTGCCAGCAATGGGGGGATAGGACAGCCCCAGCATTTT
J: TRBJ1-5
V: TRBV2
D: NA
size: few
length: 13

CDR3: CASSSWTGGEAFF
DNA: TGTGCCAGCAGTTCCTGGACAGGGGGTGAAGCTTTCTTT
J: TRBJ1-1
V: TRBV28
D: TRBD1
size: NA
length: 13